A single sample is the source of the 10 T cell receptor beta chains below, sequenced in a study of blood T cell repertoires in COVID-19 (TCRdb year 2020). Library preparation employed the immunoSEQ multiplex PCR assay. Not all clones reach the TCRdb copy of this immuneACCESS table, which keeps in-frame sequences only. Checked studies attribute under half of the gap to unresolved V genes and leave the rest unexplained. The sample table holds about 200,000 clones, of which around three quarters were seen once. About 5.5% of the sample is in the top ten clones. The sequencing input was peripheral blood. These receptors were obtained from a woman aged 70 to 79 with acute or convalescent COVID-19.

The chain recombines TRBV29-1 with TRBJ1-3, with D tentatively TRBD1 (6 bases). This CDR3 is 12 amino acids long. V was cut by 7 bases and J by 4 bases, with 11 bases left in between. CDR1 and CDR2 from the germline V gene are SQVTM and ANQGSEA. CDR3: CSALTGGNTIYF. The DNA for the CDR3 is TGCAGCGCTTTAACAGGGGGAAACACCATATATTTT.

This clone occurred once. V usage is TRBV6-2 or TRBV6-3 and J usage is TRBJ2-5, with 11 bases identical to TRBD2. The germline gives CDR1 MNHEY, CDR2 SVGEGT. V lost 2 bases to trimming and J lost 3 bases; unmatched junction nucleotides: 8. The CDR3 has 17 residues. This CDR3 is CASSYTKLAGAKETQYF. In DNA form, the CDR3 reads TGTGCCAGCAGTTACACCAAACTAGCGGGAGCAAAAGAGACCCAGTACTTC.

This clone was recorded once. The DNA of the CDR3 is TGCGCCAGCAGCTTTGGACTAGCCTCCTACGAGCAGTACTTC. Protein product: CASSFGLASYEQYF. The V gene is TRBV5-1, the J gene TRBJ2-7, with TRBD2 matching over 8 bases. The V and J ends lost 2 bases and 0 bases, in that order; junction bases with no gene match: 1. Per the germline V gene, CDR1 is SGHRS and CDR2 is YFSETQ. This CDR3 has 14 amino acids.

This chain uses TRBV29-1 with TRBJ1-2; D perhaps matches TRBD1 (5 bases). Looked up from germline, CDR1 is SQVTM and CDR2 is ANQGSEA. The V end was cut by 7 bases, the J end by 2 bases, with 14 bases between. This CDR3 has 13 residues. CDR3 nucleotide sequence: TGCAGCGGAGGAGCAGGGCGAAACTATGGCTACACCTTC. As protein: CSGGAGRNYGYTF.

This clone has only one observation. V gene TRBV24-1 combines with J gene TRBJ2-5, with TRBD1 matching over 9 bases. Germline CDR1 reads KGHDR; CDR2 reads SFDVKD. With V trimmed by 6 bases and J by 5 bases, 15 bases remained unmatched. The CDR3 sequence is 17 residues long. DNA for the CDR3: TGTGCCACCAGTCCCCCCCCGGGACAGGGCGGTGGGGAGACCCAGTACTTC. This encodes CATSPPPGQGGGETQYF.

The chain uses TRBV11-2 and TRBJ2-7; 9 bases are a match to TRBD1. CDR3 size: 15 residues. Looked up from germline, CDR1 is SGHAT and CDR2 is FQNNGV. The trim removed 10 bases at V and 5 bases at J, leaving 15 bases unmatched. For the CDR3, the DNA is TGTGCCACCTACAAACCGGGACAGGGAACCCACGAGCAGTACTTC. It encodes CATYKPGQGTHEQYF.

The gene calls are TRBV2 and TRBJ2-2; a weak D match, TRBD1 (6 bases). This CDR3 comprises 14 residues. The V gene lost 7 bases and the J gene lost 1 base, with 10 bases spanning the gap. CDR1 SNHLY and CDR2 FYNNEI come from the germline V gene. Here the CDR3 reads CASKMGQNTGELFF. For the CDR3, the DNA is TGTGCCAGCAAAATGGGACAGAACACCGGGGAGCTGTTTTTT.

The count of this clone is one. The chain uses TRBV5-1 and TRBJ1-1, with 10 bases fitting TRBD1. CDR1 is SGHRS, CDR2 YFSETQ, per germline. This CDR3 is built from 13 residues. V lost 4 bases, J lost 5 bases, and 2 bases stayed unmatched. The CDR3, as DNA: TGCGCCAGCAGCGGACAGGGGGAGACTGAAGCTTTCTTT. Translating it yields CASSGQGETEAFF.

The CDR3 DNA reads TGTGCCAGCAGCCAGAAGCTCGCTGCCGGGACTAAAGCAACTAATGAAAAACTGTTTTTT. It translates to CASSQKLAAGTKATNEKLFF. This chain connects TRBV3-1 (or the pseudogene TRBV3-2) to TRBJ1-4; weak D call: TRBD1 (5 bases). The ends were cut back, 3 bases at V and 0 bases at J, with 23 bases in the middle. The CDR3 is 20 residues long. CDR1 and CDR2 (germline): LGHDT, YNNKEL (reference sequence).

CDR3 protein: CASSLLAGDYNEQFF. CDR3 DNA sequence: TGCGCCAGCAGCTTACTAGCGGGAGACTACAATGAGCAGTTCTTC. The chain recombines TRBV5-1 with TRBJ2-1; 11 bases match TRBD2. The trim removed 2 bases at V and 3 bases at J, leaving 1 base unmatched. This CDR3 spans 15 amino acids. Germline V gene sequence: CDR1 SGHRS, CDR2 YFSETQ.